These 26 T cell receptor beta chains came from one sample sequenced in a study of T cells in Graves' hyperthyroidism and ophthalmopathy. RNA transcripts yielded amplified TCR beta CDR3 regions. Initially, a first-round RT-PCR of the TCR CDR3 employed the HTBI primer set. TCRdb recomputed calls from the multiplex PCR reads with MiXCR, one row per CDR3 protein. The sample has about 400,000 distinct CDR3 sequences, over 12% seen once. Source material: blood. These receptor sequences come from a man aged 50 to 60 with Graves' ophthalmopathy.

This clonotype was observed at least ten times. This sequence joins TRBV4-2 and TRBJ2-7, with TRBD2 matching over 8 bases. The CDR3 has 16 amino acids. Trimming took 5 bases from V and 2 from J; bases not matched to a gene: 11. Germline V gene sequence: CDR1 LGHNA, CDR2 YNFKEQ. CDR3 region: CASSSSALAAPYEQYF. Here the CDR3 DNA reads TGTGCCAGCAGCTCCTCGGCACTAGCGGCCCCCTACGAGCAGTACTTC.

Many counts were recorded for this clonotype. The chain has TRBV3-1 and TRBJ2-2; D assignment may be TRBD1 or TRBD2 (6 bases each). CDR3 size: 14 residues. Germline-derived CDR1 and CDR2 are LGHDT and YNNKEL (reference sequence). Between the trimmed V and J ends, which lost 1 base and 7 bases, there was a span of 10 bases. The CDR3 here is CASSQAGAGGELFF. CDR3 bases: TGTGCCAGCAGCCAAGCGGGGGCGGGCGGGGAGCTGTTTTTT.

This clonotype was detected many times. The CDR3 protein is CASSYWDDPYEQYF. The CDR3 DNA is TGCGCCAGCAGCTACTGGGACGATCCTTACGAGCAGTACTTC. The chain combines TRBV5-1 with TRBJ2-7; TRBD1 or TRBD2 may be the D gene (5 bases each). CDR3 length: 14 amino acids. Trimming took 3 bases from V and 4 from J, leaving 14 bases between them. Germline values: CDR1 SGHRS, CDR2 YFSETQ. The entire variable domain, with the rest obtained from reference TRBV5-1 and TRBJ2-7, is as follows: KAGVTQTPRYLIKTRGQQVTLSCSPISGHRSVSWYQQTPGQGLQFLFEYFSETQRNKGNFPGRFSGRQFSNSRSEMNVSTLELGDSALYLCASSYWDDPYEQYFGPGTRLTVT.

This CDR3 reads CASSGLQGANTGELFF. CDR3 DNA: TGCGCCAGCAGCGGATTACAGGGGGCTAACACCGGGGAGCTGTTTTTT. The gene calls are TRBV5-1 and TRBJ2-2; 9 bases line up with TRBD1. The CDR3 is 16 residues long. CDR1 and CDR2 (germline): SGHRS, YFSETQ. V was clipped by 4 bases and J by 2 bases; unmatched bases: 6.

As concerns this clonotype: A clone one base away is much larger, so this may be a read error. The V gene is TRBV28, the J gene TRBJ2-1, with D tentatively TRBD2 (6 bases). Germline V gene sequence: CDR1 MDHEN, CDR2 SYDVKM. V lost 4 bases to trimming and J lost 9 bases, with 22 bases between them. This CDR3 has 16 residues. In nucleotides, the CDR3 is TGTGCCAGCAGTTCCGCCCTAGGCGGGAAGGTGGTTGAGCAGTTCTTC. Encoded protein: CASSSALGGKVVEQFF. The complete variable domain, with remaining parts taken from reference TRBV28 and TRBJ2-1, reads DVKVTQSSRYLVKRTGEKVFLECVQDMDHENMFWYRQDPGLGLRLIYFSYDVKMKEKGDIPEGYSVSREKKERFSLILESASTNQTSMYLCASSSALGGKVVEQFFGPGTRLTVL.

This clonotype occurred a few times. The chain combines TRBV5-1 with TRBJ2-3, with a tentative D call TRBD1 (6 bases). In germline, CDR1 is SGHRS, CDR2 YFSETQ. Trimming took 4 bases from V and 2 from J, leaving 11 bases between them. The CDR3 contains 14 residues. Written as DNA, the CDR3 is TGCGCCAGCAGCACCGGGGACAACACAGATACGCAGTATTTT. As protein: CASSTGDNTDTQYF. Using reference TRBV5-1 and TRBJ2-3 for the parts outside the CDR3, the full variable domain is KAGVTQTPRYLIKTRGQQVTLSCSPISGHRSVSWYQQTPGQGLQFLFEYFSETQRNKGNFPGRFSGRQFSNSRSEMNVSTLELGDSALYLCASSTGDNTDTQYFGPGTRLTVL.

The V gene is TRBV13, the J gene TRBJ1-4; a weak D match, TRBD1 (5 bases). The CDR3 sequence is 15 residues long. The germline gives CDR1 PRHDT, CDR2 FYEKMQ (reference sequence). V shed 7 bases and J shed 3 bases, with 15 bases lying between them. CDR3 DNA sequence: TGTGCCAGCACCACCCGGGACCGACCTAATGAAAAACTGTTTTTT. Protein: CASTTRDRPNEKLFF.

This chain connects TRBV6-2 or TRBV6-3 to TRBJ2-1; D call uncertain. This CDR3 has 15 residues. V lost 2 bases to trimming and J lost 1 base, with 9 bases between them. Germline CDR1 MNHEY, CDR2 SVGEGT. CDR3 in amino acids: CASSYTEFSYNEQFF. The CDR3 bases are TGTGCCAGCAGTTACACCGAGTTTTCCTACAATGAGCAGTTCTTC.

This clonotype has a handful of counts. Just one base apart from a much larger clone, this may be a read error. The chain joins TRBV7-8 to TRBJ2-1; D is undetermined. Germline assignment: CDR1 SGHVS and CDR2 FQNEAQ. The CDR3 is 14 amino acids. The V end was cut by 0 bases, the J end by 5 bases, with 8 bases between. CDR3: CASSLAGGDNEQFF. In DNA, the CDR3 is TGTGCCAGCAGCTTAGCGGGTGGAGACAATGAGCAGTTCTTC.

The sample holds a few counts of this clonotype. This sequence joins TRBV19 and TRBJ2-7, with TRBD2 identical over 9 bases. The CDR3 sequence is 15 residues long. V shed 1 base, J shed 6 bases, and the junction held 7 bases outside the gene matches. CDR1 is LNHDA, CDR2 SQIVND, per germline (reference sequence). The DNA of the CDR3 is TGTGCCAGTAGTATAGTCTCGCGCGGGAGGGCCGAGCAGTACTTC. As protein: CASSIVSRGRAEQYF.

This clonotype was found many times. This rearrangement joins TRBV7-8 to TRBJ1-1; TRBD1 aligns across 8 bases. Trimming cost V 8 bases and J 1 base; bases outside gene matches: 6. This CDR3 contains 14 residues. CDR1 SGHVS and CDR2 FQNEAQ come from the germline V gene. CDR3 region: CASGDRGQNTEAFF. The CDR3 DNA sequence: TGTGCCAGCGGCGACAGGGGACAGAACACTGAAGCTTTCTTT.

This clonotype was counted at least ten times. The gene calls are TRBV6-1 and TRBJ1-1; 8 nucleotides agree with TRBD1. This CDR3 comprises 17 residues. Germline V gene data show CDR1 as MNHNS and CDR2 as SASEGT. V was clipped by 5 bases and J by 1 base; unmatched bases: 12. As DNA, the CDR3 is TGTGCCAGCAGTTCCTCCTTGACAGGGGCGCAGAACACTGAAGCTTTCTTT. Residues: CASSSSLTGAQNTEAFF.

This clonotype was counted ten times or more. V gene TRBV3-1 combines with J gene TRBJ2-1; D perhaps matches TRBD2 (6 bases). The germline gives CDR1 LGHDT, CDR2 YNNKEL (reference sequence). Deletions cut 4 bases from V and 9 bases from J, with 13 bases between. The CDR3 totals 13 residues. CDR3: CASSPYLGSEQFF. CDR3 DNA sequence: TGTGCCAGCAGCCCATACCTCGGGAGTGAGCAGTTCTTC.

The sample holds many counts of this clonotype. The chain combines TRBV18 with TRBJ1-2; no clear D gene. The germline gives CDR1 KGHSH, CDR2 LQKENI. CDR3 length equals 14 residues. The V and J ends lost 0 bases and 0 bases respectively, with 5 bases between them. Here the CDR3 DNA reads TGTGCCAGCTCACCACCCGGGGCTAACTATGGCTACACCTTC. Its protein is CASSPPGANYGYTF.

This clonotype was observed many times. In DNA, the CDR3 is TGCGCCAGCAAAAATGCCGGGACTAGCGACTCCTACGAGCAGTACTTC. Its translation: CASKNAGTSDSYEQYF. The J gene is TRBJ2-7, the V gene TRBV5-1, with TRBD2 matching 10 bases. CDR1 is SGHRS, CDR2 YFSETQ, per germline. CDR3 length: 16 amino acids. J gave up 0 bases and V 6 bases, and 9 bases lay outside the gene matches.

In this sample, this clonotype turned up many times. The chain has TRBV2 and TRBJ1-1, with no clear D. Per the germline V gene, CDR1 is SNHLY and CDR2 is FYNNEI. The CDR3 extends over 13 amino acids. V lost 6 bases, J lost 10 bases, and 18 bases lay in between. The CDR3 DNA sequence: TGTGCCAGCAGAGACGACGGCCCAGCTCGAGCTTTCTTT. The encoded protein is CASRDDGPARAFF.

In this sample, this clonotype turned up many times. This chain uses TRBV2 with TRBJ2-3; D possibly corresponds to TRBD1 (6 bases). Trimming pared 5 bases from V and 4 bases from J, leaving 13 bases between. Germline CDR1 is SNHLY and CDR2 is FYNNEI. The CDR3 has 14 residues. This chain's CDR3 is CASSSTGSADTQYF. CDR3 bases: TGTGCCAGCAGTTCTACAGGGTCGGCAGATACGCAGTATTTT.

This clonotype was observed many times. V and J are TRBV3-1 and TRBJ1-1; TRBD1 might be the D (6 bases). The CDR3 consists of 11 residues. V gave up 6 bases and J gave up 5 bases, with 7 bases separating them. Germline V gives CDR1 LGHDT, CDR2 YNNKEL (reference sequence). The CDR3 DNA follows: TGTGCCAGCAGTCAGGGGACTGAAGCTTTCTTT. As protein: CASSQGTEAFF.

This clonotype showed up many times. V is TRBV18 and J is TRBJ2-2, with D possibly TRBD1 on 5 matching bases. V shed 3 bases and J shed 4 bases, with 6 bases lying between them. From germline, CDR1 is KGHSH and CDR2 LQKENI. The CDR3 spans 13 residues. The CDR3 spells CASSPQGTGELFF. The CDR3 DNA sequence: TGTGCCAGCTCACCGCAGGGCACCGGGGAGCTGTTTTTT.

The CDR3 sequence: CASSMGRSRTNEKLFF. The CDR3 bases are TGTGCCAGTAGTATGGGGAGGTCTCGAACTAATGAAAAACTGTTTTTT. The gene calls are TRBV19 and TRBJ1-4; no definite D call. V lost 3 bases and J lost 1, with 12 bases in between. Germline V gene lookup returns CDR1 LNHDA and CDR2 SQIVND (reference sequence). The CDR3 extends over 16 amino acids.

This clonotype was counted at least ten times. The CDR3 DNA reads as TGTGCCAGCAGCCAAGTTGGCGGGAGGCGACCCTACAATGAGCAGTTCTTC. Translation: CASSQVGGRRPYNEQFF. The V gene is TRBV14, the J gene TRBJ2-1; 8 positions match TRBD2. Germline CDR1 is SGHDN and CDR2 is FVKESK. V gave up 1 base and J gave up 2 bases; unmatched junction bases: 7. This CDR3 has 17 amino acids.

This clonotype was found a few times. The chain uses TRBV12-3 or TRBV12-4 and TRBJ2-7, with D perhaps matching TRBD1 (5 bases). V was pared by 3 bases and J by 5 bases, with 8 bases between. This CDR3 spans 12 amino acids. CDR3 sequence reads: CASSFNRNEQYF. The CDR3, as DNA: TGTGCCAGCAGTTTTAACAGGAACGAGCAGTACTTC.

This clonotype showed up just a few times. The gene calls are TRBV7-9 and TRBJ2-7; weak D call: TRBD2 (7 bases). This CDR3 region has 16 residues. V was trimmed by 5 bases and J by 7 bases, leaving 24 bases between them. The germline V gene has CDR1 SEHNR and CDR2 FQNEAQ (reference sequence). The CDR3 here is CASSPQGLAGSNEQYF. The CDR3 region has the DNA TGTGCCAGCAGCCCACAGGGTTTAGCGGGTTCCAATGAGCAGTACTTC.

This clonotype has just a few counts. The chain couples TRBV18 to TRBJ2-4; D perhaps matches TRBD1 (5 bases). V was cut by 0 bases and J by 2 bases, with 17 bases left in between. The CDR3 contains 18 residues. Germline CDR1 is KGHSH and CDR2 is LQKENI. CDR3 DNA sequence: TGTGCCAGCTCACCACCGGGGCAGGCCTCCTCTTCCAAAAACATTCAGTACTTC. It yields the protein CASSPPGQASSSKNIQYF.

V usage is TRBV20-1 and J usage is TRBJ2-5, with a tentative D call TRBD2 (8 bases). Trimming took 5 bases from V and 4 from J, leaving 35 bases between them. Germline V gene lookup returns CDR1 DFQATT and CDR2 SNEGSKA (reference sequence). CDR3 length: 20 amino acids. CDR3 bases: TGCAGTGCTCCAAAGACAGGGAGAGGGTTCCCTAGCGGGTTTGGAGAGACCCAGTACTTC. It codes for CSAPKTGRGFPSGFGETQYF.

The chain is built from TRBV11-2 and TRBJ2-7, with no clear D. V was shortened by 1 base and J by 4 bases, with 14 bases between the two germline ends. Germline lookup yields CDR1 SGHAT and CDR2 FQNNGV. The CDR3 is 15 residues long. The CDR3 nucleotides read TGTGCCAGCAGCTTAGGAGTTGTGACTCCGTACGAGCAGTACTTC. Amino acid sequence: CASSLGVVTPYEQYF.